This is a list of T cell receptor beta chains from one sample in a study of identical twins. MiXCR, run by TCRdb on the 5' RACE reads, gives a single entry per CDR3 protein. Of hundreds of thousands of distinct CDR3 sequences in the sample, around 20% were seen once. The sample was also linked to a second study, of T cells expressing NK-cell markers.

Sequenced: PBMCs. Every receptor here comes from a woman between 18 and 29 years old in good health. CDR3s include the opening cysteine and the closing phenylalanine or tryptophan. The order of the fields is J gene, V gene, D gene, clone size, CDR3 protein, CDR3 DNA. D genes are given only for firm matches. Only some rows state a clone size, as once, few, many or a class for expanded clones.

TRBJ1-6,TRBV12-3/TRBV12-4,NA,NA,CASSSAGSKRSPLHF,TGTGCCAGCAGTTCGGCGGGGAGTAAACGGTCACCCCTCCACTTT
TRBJ2-3,TRBV12-3/TRBV12-4,NA,few,CASSFAGTTDTQYF,TGTGCCAGCAGTTTTGCCGGGACTACAGATACGCAGTATTTT
TRBJ2-1,TRBV20-1,NA,NA,CSLSQGQFF,TGCAGTCTTAGCCAGGGGCAGTTCTTC
TRBJ2-3,TRBV19,NA,NA,CASSMGGTDTQYF,TGTGCCAGTAGTATGGGTGGTACAGATACGCAGTATTTT
TRBJ2-5,TRBV6-5,NA,NA,CASSYSIGALETQYF,TGTGCCAGCAGTTACTCGATAGGGGCATTAGAGACCCAGTACTTC
TRBJ2-2,TRBV12-3/TRBV12-4,NA,many,CASSLEDGELFF,TGTGCCAGCAGTTTAGAGGACGGGGAGCTGTTTTTT
TRBJ2-4,TRBV12-3/TRBV12-4,NA,few,CASSPRGHPNIQYF,TGTGCCAGCAGTCCACGGGGGCACCCTAACATTCAGTACTTC
TRBJ2-1,TRBV11-2,NA,NA,CASTRTSTNEQFF,TGTGCCAGCACCAGGACTTCGACCAATGAGCAGTTCTTC
TRBJ2-7,TRBV29-1,NA,few,CSVGRVGLYEQYF,TGCAGCGTAGGGCGGGTGGGACTCTACGAGCAGTACTTC
TRBJ2-4,TRBV12-3/TRBV12-4,TRBD2,NA,CASSLSGGGLIQYF,TGTGCCAGCAGTTTATCGGGCGGGGGGCTCATTCAGTACTTC
TRBJ2-7,TRBV7-2,NA,few,CASSLGAAVYEQYF,TGTGCCAGCAGCTTAGGGGCAGCCGTCTACGAGCAGTACTTC
TRBJ2-2,TRBV20-1,NA,NA,CSAPQVGGRNTGELFF,TGCAGTGCCCCACAGGTGGGGGGCCGGAACACCGGGGAGCTGTTTTTT
TRBJ1-5,TRBV27,NA,NA,CASSFPPDTQHF,TGTGCCAGCAGTTTTCCCCCAGATACGCAGCATTTT
TRBJ2-1,TRBV15,NA,NA,CATSRGGGLPEQFF,TGTGCCACCAGCAGGGGCGGGGGCCTTCCTGAGCAGTTCTTC
TRBJ1-5,TRBV7-2,TRBD1,few,CASSHGTGGVPQHF,TGTGCCAGCAGCCACGGGACAGGTGGTGTGCCCCAGCATTTT
TRBJ2-1,TRBV12-3/TRBV12-4,NA,NA,CASSLSGHRFYNEQFF,TGTGCCAGCAGTTTATCGGGACATCGATTTTACAATGAGCAGTTCTTC
TRBJ2-5,TRBV20-1,TRBD2,many,CSAQREVQETQYF,TGCAGTGCCCAGCGGGAGGTGCAAGAGACCCAGTACTTC
TRBJ1-2,TRBV30,NA,few,CAWSGAPNYGYTF,TGTGCCTGGAGTGGGGCGCCTAACTATGGCTACACCTTC
TRBJ1-2,TRBV5-6,NA,few,CASSPQLVANYGYTF,TGTGCCAGCAGCCCACAGCTCGTCGCTAACTATGGCTACACCTTC
TRBJ1-5,TRBV7-8,NA,few,CASSSDRGNQPQHF,TGTGCCAGCAGCTCGGACAGAGGCAATCAGCCCCAGCATTTT
TRBJ1-6,TRBV6-1,TRBD1,NA,CASSKRWDRAIAISPLHF,TGTGCCAGCAGTAAACGTTGGGACAGGGCTATCGCGATCTCACCCCTCCACTTT
TRBJ2-7,TRBV20-1,TRBD1,many,CSATPGQGSSYEQYF,TGCAGTGCTACCCCGGGACAGGGATCGTCCTACGAGCAGTACTTC
TRBJ1-3,TRBV12-3/TRBV12-4,NA,NA,CAGTSENTIYF,TGTGCCGGAACATCGGAAAACACCATATATTTT
TRBJ2-1,TRBV25-1,NA,NA,CASGGKGGHEQFF,TGTGCCTCCGGGGGAAAAGGAGGGCATGAGCAGTTCTTC
TRBJ2-1,TRBV4-2,NA,few,CASSQVRAGEQFF,TGTGCCAGCAGCCAAGTCAGGGCGGGGGAGCAGTTCTTC
TRBJ2-7,TRBV12-3/TRBV12-4,TRBD2,few,CASSRMRLAGVSEQYF,TGTGCCAGCAGTCGAATGCGACTAGCGGGAGTTAGCGAGCAGTACTTC
TRBJ2-3,TRBV29-1,NA,few,CSVLWGSEYF,TGCAGCGTTTTATGGGGATCGGAGTATTTT
TRBJ1-2,TRBV6-4,NA,NA,CASSDFLPDWTGLEGYTF,TGTGCCAGCAGTGACTTTTTACCCGACTGGACGGGTTTGGAAGGCTACACCTTC
TRBJ1-1,TRBV7-2,TRBD1,few,CASSLAGDRGSGWTEAFF,TGTGCCAGCAGCTTAGCTGGGGACAGGGGGAGTGGGTGGACTGAAGCTTTCTTT
TRBJ2-7,TRBV20-1,TRBD1,few,CSARTGTPYEQYF,TGCAGTGCCAGGACAGGGACCCCCTACGAGCAGTACTTC
TRBJ2-5,TRBV7-8,NA,few,CASSFVGYETQYF,TGTGCCAGCAGCTTCGTCGGGTACGAGACCCAGTACTTC
TRBJ1-2,TRBV11-2,TRBD1,NA,CASSLVLDRGSGYTF,TGTGCCAGCAGCTTAGTCCTGGACAGGGGAAGTGGCTACACCTTC
TRBJ2-2,TRBV12-3/TRBV12-4,TRBD1,few,CASKTGGYTGELFF,TGTGCCAGCAAAACAGGGGGCTACACCGGGGAGCTGTTTTTT
TRBJ2-2,TRBV6-5,NA,many,CASSYSIKGTGELFF,TGTGCCAGCAGTTACTCGATTAAGGGGACCGGGGAGCTGTTTTTT
TRBJ1-2,TRBV25-1,NA,NA,CATLTKGDGYTF,TGTGCCACCCTGACCAAAGGTGACGGCTACACCTTC
TRBJ1-5,TRBV5-1,NA,NA,CASSSRPGGNQPQHF,TGCGCCAGCAGCTCTCGACCCGGAGGCAATCAGCCCCAGCATTTT
TRBJ2-1,TRBV7-9,NA,NA,CASSSPGSNEQFF,TGTGCCAGCAGCTCGCCAGGGAGCAATGAGCAGTTCTTC
TRBJ2-6,TRBV6-1,TRBD2,few,CASRGRASGANVLTF,TGTGCCAGCAGAGGGAGGGCCTCTGGGGCCAACGTCCTGACTTTC
TRBJ1-4,TRBV6-1,NA,few,CASSEVQGPNEKLFF,TGTGCCAGCAGTGAAGTGCAGGGGCCTAATGAAAAACTGTTTTTT
TRBJ2-7,TRBV5-1,NA,few,CASRPGDARYEQYF,TGCGCCAGCAGGCCCGGGGACGCCAGGTACGAGCAGTACTTC
TRBJ2-3,TRBV5-5,NA,NA,CASSPPGVGQYF,TGTGCCAGCAGCCCCCCCGGGGTTGGGCAGTATTTT
TRBJ2-3,TRBV12-3/TRBV12-4,NA,few,CASSLVASGTDTQYF,TGTGCCAGCAGTTTAGTGGCTAGCGGCACAGATACGCAGTATTTT
TRBJ1-5,TRBV2,NA,NA,CASSEFQVVYQPQHF,TGTGCCAGCAGTGAGTTTCAGGTGGTTTATCAGCCCCAGCATTTT
TRBJ1-6,TRBV6-1,TRBD1,few,CASRATGGRDNSPLHF,TGTGCCAGCAGGGCCACAGGGGGCCGCGATAATTCACCCCTCCACTTT